This passage covers 4 T cell receptor beta chains from one sample sequenced in a study of T cells in Graves' hyperthyroidism and ophthalmopathy. TCR beta CDR3 regions were amplified from RNA. TCR CDR3 underwent first-round RT-PCR with the HTBI primer set. TCRdb used MiXCR to reprocess the multiplex PCR reads, holding one entry per CDR3 protein. Of some 550,000 distinct CDR3 sequences in the sample, less than 25% are singletons; the top ten hold around a quarter. The sequencing sample was made of blood. The receptors were gathered from a man aged 18 to 29 with Graves' hyperthyroidism.

The sample holds many counts of this clonotype. The genes are TRBV28 and TRBJ2-7; 10 positions match TRBD1. Germline loops: CDR1 MDHEN, CDR2 SYDVKM. The CDR3 spans 16 residues. V trimming: 3 bases; J trimming: 2 bases; junction bases outside the gene matches: 7. The CDR3 DNA reads as TGTGCCAGCAGTTTGGCTCCCGGGACAGGGGCCTACGAGCAGTACTTC. Amino acids: CASSLAPGTGAYEQYF.

This clonotype has at least ten counts. The chain is built from TRBV6-1 and TRBJ1-3; a possible D gene is TRBD1 (5 bases). V was clipped by 3 bases and J by 0 bases, with 9 bases between them. Germline-derived CDR1 and CDR2 are MNHNS and SASEGT. The CDR3 spans 15 residues. The chain's CDR3 is CASSEYRSSGNTIYF. The DNA of the CDR3 is TGTGCCAGCAGTGAGTACAGGAGCTCTGGAAACACCATATATTTT.

This clonotype was observed at least ten times. The V gene is TRBV2, the J gene TRBJ1-1; weak D call: TRBD1 (6 bases). The CDR3 extends over 10 amino acids. CDR1 SNHLY and CDR2 FYNNEI come from the germline V gene. Trimming left V 7 bases short and J 10 bases short, with 10 bases between. The CDR3 DNA reads TGTGCCAGCAAGTTGGACAGAGCTTTCTTT. It yields the protein CASKLDRAFF.

The chain couples TRBV30 to TRBJ1-2; TRBD1 is a possible D gene (5 bases). CDR3 size: 14 residues. CDR1 GTSNPN and CDR2 SVGIG come from the germline V gene (reference sequence). Trimming shortened V by 5 bases and J by 6 bases, and 19 bases separated the two germline ends. The CDR3, as DNA: TGTGCCTGGTCCCTCCGGGGCGTAGGGCATGGCTACACCTTC. Amino acids: CAWSLRGVGHGYTF.